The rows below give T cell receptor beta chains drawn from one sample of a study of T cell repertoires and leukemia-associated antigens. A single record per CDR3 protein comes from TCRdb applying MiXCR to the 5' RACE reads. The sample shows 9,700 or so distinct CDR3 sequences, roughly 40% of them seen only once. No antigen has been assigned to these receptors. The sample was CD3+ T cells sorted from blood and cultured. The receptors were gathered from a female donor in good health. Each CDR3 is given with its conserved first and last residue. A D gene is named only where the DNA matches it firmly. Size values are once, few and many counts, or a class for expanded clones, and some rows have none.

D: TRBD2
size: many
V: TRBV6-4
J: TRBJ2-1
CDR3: CASSKTSGSSNEQFF
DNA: TGTGCCAGCAGCAAAACTAGCGGGAGTTCCAATGAGCAGTTCTTC

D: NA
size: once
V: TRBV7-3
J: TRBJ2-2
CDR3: CASSSGVDNTGELFF
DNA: TGTGCCAGCAGCTCAGGGGTCGATAACACCGGGGAGTTGTTTTTT

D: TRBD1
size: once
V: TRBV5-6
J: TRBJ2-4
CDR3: CASSLAGGQGYF
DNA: TGTGCCAGCAGCTTGGCAGGGGGACAGGGTTACTTC

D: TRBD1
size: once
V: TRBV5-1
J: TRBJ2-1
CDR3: CASSLSGQEGNEQFF
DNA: TGCGCCAGCAGCTTGTCGGGACAGGAGGGCAATGAGCAGTTCTTC

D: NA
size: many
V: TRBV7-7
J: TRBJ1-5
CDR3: CASSSGTPDQPQHF
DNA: TGTGCTAGCAGCTCAGGGACCCCTGATCAGCCCCAGCATTTT

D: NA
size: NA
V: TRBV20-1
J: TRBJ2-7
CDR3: CSATPSGSEQYF
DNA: TGCAGTGCTACCCCCTCGGGGTCCGAGCAGTACTTC

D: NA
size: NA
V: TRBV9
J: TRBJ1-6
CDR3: CASSGGDGTDYNSPLHF
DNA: TGTGCCAGCAGCGGAGGGGACGGGACGGACTATAATTCACCCCTCCACTTT

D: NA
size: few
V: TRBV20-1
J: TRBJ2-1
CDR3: CSARDIKSWGKYNEQFF
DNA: TGCAGTGCTAGAGATATAAAATCCTGGGGAAAATACAATGAGCAGTTCTTC

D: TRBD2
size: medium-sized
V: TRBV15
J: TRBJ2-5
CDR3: CATSRGYLAGQETQYF
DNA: TGTGCCACCAGCAGGGGGTATCTAGCGGGGCAAGAGACCCAGTACTTC

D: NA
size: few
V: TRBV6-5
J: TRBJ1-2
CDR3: CASSVGKGAYGYTF
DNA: TGTGCCAGCAGTGTGGGGAAAGGAGCGTATGGCTACACCTTC

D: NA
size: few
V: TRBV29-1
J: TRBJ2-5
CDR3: CSTRGDETQYF
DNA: TGCAGCACCAGGGGGGATGAGACCCAGTACTTC

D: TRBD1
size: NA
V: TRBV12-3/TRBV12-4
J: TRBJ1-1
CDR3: CASSLLDRLNTEAFF
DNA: TGTGCCAGCAGTTTGTTGGACAGGCTGAACACTGAAGCTTTCTTT

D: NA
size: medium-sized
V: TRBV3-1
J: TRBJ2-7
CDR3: CASSQVPGSSYEQYF
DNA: TGTGCCAGCAGCCAAGTCCCCGGCAGCTCCTACGAGCAGTACTTC

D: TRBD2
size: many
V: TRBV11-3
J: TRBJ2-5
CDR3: CASSPRTSGAQETQYF
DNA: TGTGCCAGCAGCCCAAGGACTAGCGGGGCCCAAGAGACCCAGTACTTC

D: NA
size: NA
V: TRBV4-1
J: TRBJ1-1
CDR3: CASSQEFKAEAFF
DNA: TGCGCCAGCAGCCAAGAATTCAAGGCCGAAGCTTTCTTT

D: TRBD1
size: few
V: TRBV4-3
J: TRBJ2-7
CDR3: CASSQDEGTGNREQYF
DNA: TGCGCCAGCAGCCAAGATGAAGGGACAGGGAATCGGGAGCAGTACTTC

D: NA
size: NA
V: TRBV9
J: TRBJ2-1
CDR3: CASSVEGGASAAYNEQFF
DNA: TGTGCCAGCAGCGTAGAGGGGGGGGCTAGCGCAGCCTACAATGAGCAGTTCTTC

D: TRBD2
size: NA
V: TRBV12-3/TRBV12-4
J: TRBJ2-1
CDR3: CASRLTSGTGGSGWNEQFF
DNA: TGTGCCAGCAGACTTACTTCCGGGACGGGGGGGAGTGGATGGAATGAGCAGTTCTTC

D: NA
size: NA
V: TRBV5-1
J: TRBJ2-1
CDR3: CASSLIPGARSNEQFF
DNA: TGCGCCAGCAGCTTGATACCGGGGGCGAGATCTAATGAGCAGTTCTTC

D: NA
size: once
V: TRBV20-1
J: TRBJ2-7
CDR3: CSAGKGLPPHEQYF
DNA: TGCAGTGCTGGAAAAGGACTACCCCCTCACGAGCAGTACTTC

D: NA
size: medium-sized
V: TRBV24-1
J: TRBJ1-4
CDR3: CATSDSSGPALGEKLFF
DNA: TGTGCCACCAGTGATTCGTCCGGACCTGCCCTGGGGGAAAAACTGTTTTTT

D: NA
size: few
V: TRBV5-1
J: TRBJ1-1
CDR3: CASREGTTNTEAFF
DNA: TGCGCCAGCAGAGAAGGGACAACTAACACTGAAGCTTTCTTT

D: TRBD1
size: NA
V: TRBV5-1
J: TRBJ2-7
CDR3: CASSQGTGGYEQYF
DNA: TGCGCCAGCAGCCAAGGGACAGGGGGCTACGAGCAGTACTTC

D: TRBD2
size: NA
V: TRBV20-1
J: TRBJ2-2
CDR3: CSARRGRANTGELFF
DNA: TGCAGTGCCAGACGCGGGAGGGCTAACACCGGGGAGCTGTTTTTT

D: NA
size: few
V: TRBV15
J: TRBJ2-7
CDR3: CATSRDYEGVLYEQYF
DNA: TGTGCCACCAGCAGAGATTATGAAGGCGTCCTCTACGAGCAGTACTTC

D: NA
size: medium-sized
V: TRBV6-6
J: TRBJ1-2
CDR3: CASTHRPNYGYTF
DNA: TGTGCCAGCACCCACCGCCCTAACTATGGCTACACCTTC

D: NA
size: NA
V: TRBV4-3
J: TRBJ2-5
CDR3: CASSQGLGTFIEETQYF
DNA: TGCGCCAGCAGCCAAGGTTTGGGGACGTTTATAGAAGAGACCCAGTACTTC

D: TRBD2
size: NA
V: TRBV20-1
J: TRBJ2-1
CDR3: CSAPLAASNEQFF
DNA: TGCAGTGCTCCACTAGCGGCAAGCAATGAGCAGTTCTTC

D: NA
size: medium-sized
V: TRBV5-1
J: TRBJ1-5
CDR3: CASSTGNNQPQHF
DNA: TGCGCCAGCAGCACAGGGAACAATCAGCCCCAGCATTTT

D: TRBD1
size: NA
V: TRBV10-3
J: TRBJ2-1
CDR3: CAISGAPGTGGYNEQFF
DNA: TGTGCCATCAGTGGCGCTCCCGGGACAGGGGGCTACAATGAGCAGTTCTTC

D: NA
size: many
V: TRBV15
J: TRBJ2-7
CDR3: CATSGNREQYF
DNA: TGTGCCACCAGCGGTAACAGGGAGCAGTACTTC

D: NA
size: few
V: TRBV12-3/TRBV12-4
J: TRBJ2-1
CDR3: CASSFVSHEQFF
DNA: TGTGCCAGCAGTTTCGTGAGCCATGAGCAGTTCTTC

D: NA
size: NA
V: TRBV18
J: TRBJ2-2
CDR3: CASTYRVVGTGELFF
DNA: TGTGCCAGCACCTACAGGGTCGTTGGGACCGGGGAGCTGTTTTTT

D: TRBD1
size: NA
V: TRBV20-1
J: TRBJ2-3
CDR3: CSAEDRARSSTDAQYF
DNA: TGCAGTGCCGAAGACAGGGCCAGATCTAGCACAGATGCGCAGTATTTT

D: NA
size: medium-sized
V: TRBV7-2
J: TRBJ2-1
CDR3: CASSSTGISYNEQFF
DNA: TGTGCCAGCAGCTCTACAGGGATCTCCTACAATGAGCAGTTCTTC

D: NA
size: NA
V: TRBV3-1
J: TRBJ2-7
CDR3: CASSQDGYGYEQYF
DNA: TGTGCCAGCAGCCAAGACGGGTACGGGTACGAGCAGTACTTC

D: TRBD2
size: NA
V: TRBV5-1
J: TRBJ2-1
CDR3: CASSLWVISSGIGGNEQFF
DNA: TGCGCCAGCAGCTTGTGGGTAATAAGTAGCGGGATTGGTGGCAATGAGCAGTTCTTC

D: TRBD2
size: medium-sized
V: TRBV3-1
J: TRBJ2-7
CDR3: CASSQRLAGAQHYEQYF
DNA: TGTGCCAGCAGCCAAAGGCTAGCGGGAGCCCAGCACTACGAGCAGTACTTC

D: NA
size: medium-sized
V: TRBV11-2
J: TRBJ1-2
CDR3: CASSSLATWGYTF
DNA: TGTGCCAGCAGCTCCCTCGCGACCTGGGGCTACACCTTC

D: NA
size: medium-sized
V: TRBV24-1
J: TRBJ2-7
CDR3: CATSDSVGISYEQYF
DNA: TGTGCCACCAGTGACTCCGTAGGGATCTCCTACGAGCAGTACTTC

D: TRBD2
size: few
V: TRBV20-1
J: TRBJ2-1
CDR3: CSARGLAGQYNEQFF
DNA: TGCAGTGCTAGAGGCCTAGCGGGACAATACAATGAGCAGTTCTTC

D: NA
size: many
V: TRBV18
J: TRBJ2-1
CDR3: CASSPLARTYNEQFF
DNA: TGTGCCAGCTCACCCCTAGCCAGAACCTACAATGAGCAGTTCTTC

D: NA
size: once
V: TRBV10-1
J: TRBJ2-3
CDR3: CASSLGGSTDTQYF
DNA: TGCGCCAGCAGTTTGGGAGGATCCACAGATACGCAGTATTTT

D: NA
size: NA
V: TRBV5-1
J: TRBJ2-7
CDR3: CASSFRVGAYEQYF
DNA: TGCGCCAGCAGCTTCAGAGTGGGAGCCTACGAGCAGTACTTC

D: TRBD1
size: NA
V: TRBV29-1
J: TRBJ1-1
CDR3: CSVPPIKTGQMNTEAFF
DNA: TGCAGCGTTCCTCCAATTAAGACGGGACAGATGAACACTGAAGCTTTCTTT

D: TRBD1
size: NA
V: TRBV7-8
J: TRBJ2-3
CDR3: CASSPRTGKADTQYF
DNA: TGTGCCAGCAGCCCCCGGACAGGGAAGGCAGATACGCAGTATTTT

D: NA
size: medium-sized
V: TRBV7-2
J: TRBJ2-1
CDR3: CASSSLGGSYNEQFF
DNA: TGTGCCAGCAGCTCCCTCGGGGGCTCCTACAATGAGCAGTTCTTC